The source of this T cell receptor beta chain is a study of shared clonotypes between healthy human individuals. This CDR3 contains 14 residues. Trimming took 3 bases from V and 4 from J, leaving 11 bases between them. Looked up from germline, CDR1 is SNHLY and CDR2 is FYNNEI. As defined, naive CD8 cells were CD45RO-negative and positively selected for CCR7, with terminally differentiated effector memory CD45RA+ cells excluded. Assay: immunoSEQ multiplex PCR; the TCRdb copy retains only in-frame clones and omits some. The repertoire holds nearly 2 million clones, with approximately 95% as singletons.

The clonotype originates from a young man in good health. The sample was naive CD8+ T cells sorted from blood. The gene calls are TRBV2 and TRBJ2-3; D not resolved. In nucleotides, the CDR3 is TGTGCCAGCAGTGATTCGCTGCAGTCAGATACGCAGTATTTT. The encoded protein is CASSDSLQSDTQYF.